This T cell receptor beta chain was captured by sequencing in a study of control samples from healthy donors and cancer patients. The method was immunoSEQ multiplex PCR; TCRdb's version includes in-frame clones alone and lacks a portion of them. Counted here are approximately 100,000 clones, around 89% occurring once; the ten biggest clones make up under 10%. The sequenced sample consisted of blood. This sequence originates from a man younger than 40 in good health.

CDR3 loop: CASSSGTANRPTDTQYF. The CDR3 coding sequence is TGCGCCAGCAGCTCCGGGACAGCTAATCGTCCCACAGATACGCAGTATTTT. The chain uses TRBV5-1 and TRBJ2-3; 7 positions match TRBD1. Losses at the gene ends were 3 bases for V and 2 bases for J; bases not matched to a gene: 12. The CDR3 contains 17 residues. Per the germline V gene, CDR1 is SGHRS and CDR2 is YFSETQ. Full variable domain (remainder filled in from reference TRBV5-1 and TRBJ2-3): KAGVTQTPRYLIKTRGQQVTLSCSPISGHRSVSWYQQTPGQGLQFLFEYFSETQRNKGNFPGRFSGRQFSNSRSEMNVSTLELGDSALYLCASSSGTANRPTDTQYFGPGTRLTVL.